These 13 T cell receptor beta chains share one sample of origin, sequenced in a study of low-dose radiotherapy and immunotherapy resistance in tumors. As to time point: before trial treatment. TCRs were put through roughly 20 PCR cycles of amplification with Phusion. A constant-region primer and the V-primer adapter served as the primer pair. TCRdb re-called the reads through MiXCR, storing one row per CDR3 protein. The sample consists of under 60,000 distinct CDR3 sequences, 12% of them appearing once. The material was PBMCs, obtained before treatment. All receptors derive from a female donor with ovarian cancer.

Many counts were recorded for this clonotype. V usage is TRBV7-6 and J usage is TRBJ2-7, with a weak D call TRBD1 (5 bases). V was trimmed by 2 bases and J by 5 bases, leaving 10 bases between them. CDR1 SGHVS and CDR2 FNYEAQ come from the germline V gene. This CDR3 has 13 amino acids. CDR3 loop: CASSLMQGNEQYF. For the CDR3, the DNA is TGTGCCAGCAGCTTAATGCAGGGTAACGAGCAGTACTTC.

This clonotype has a count of ten or more. In DNA form, the CDR3 reads TGTGCCAGCAGCTTAAACTTCCAAGAGACCCAGTACTTC. Its protein product is CASSLNFQETQYF. The chain combines TRBV11-1 with TRBJ2-5; D is ambiguous. This CDR3 is built from 13 residues. Trimming removed 2 bases at V and 1 base at J, with 5 bases between. Germline V gene sequence: CDR1 SGHAT, CDR2 FQDESV (reference sequence).

This clonotype was found many times. The gene calls are TRBV12-3 or TRBV12-4 and TRBJ1-5; weak D call: TRBD1 (6 bases). This CDR3 spans 15 amino acids. V gave up 6 bases and J gave up 0 bases, with 12 bases separating them. CDR3 bases: TGTGCCAGCAGCTACGGGACAAATAGCAATCAGCCCCAGCATTTT. It translates to CASSYGTNSNQPQHF.

In its sample, this clonotype was seen many times. The chain combines TRBV12-3 or TRBV12-4 with TRBJ2-2; D possibly matches TRBD1 or TRBD2 (6 bases each). CDR3 size: 15 residues. Deletions cut 5 bases from V and 5 bases from J, with 15 bases between. The CDR3 protein is CASSPRGAGTGELFF. DNA of the CDR3: TGTGCCAGCAGTCCTAGGGGGGCTGGGACCGGGGAGCTGTTTTTT.

This clonotype came up many times. This CDR3 is CSATTGTGASYEQYF. CDR3 nucleotides: TGCAGTGCGACTACCGGGACAGGCGCTTCCTACGAGCAGTACTTC. V and J are TRBV20-1 and TRBJ2-7; 8 nucleotides align to TRBD1. The CDR3 has 15 residues. V dropped 6 bases and J dropped 1; count of bases not matched to a gene: 11. Germline V CDR1 and CDR2: DFQATT, SNEGSKA (reference sequence).

This clonotype was observed many times. V gene TRBV5-6 combines with J gene TRBJ2-2, with a weak D call TRBD1 (6 bases). V was clipped by 6 bases and J by 7 bases, with 10 bases between them. CDR3 size: 12 residues. CDR1 is SGHDT and CDR2 is YYEEEE in the germline V gene. This chain's CDR3 is CASTQGDGELFF. CDR3 in DNA: TGTGCCAGCACACAGGGCGACGGGGAGCTGTTTTTT.

This clonotype appeared many times. This rearrangement joins TRBV24-1 to TRBJ2-1; D gene uncertain. The CDR3 is 13 amino acids. The V and J ends lost 5 bases and 7 bases respectively, with 11 bases between them. The V gene's germline CDR1 is KGHDR and CDR2 SFDVKD. The CDR3 nucleotides are TGTGCCACCAGTGTGGGCTTACTGAATGAGCAGTTCTTC. This encodes CATSVGLLNEQFF.

This clonotype occurred many times. The chain carries TRBV19 and TRBJ1-5; D is ambiguous. The CDR3 length is 15 residues. With 10 bases removed from V and 2 bases from J, the gap between germline ends came to 18 bases. Germline-derived CDR1 and CDR2 are LNHDA and SQIVND (reference sequence). The CDR3 here is CATEPRQRGNQPQHF. The CDR3 bases are TGTGCCACCGAGCCCCGCCAGAGGGGCAATCAGCCCCAGCATTTT.

This clonotype has a count of ten or more. The chain carries TRBV6-4 and TRBJ2-3; D gene uncertain. The germline CDR1 and CDR2 sequences are MRHNA and SNTAGT. The CDR3 is 16 residues long. The ends were cut back, 6 bases at V and 2 bases at J, with 18 bases in the middle. For the CDR3, the DNA is TGTGCCAGCAGAGTCTGCCCGGGCTGGGACACAGATACGCAGTATTTT. As protein: CASRVCPGWDTDTQYF.

Ten or more counts support this clonotype. The chain is built from TRBV19 and TRBJ1-5; tentatively, D is TRBD1 (5 bases). V shed 4 bases and J shed 4 bases, with 14 bases lying between them. Germline V CDR1 and CDR2: LNHDA, SQIVND (reference sequence). The CDR3 covers 15 residues. The CDR3 region is CASSSGRGGNQPQHF. For the CDR3, the DNA is TGTGCCAGTAGTAGTGGTCGGGGGGGAAATCAGCCCCAGCATTTT.

This clonotype was seen a handful of times. A single base is all that separates this from a far larger clone, so a read error is likely. The chain employs TRBV5-6 and TRBJ2-1; D unresolved. V was clipped by 1 base and J by 10 bases, with 12 bases between them. This CDR3 comprises 13 residues. The germline V gene has CDR1 SGHDT and CDR2 YYEEEE. The CDR3 loop reads CASSLSQPYEQFF. Here the CDR3 DNA reads TGTGCCAGCAGCTTGTCACAGCCCTACGAGCAGTTCTTC.

This clonotype was observed at least ten times. The chain recombines TRBV3-1 with TRBJ2-4, with unresolved D. Between the trimmed V and J ends, which lost 0 bases and 6 bases, there was a span of 6 bases. CDR3 length equals 13 residues. CDR1 is LGHDT, CDR2 YNNKEL, per germline (reference sequence). CDR3 coding DNA: TGTGCCAGCAGCCAAGATCCGGGAAACATTCAGTACTTC. This translates into CASSQDPGNIQYF. Full variable domain (outside the CDR3, taken from reference TRBV3-1 and TRBJ2-4): DTAVSQTPKYLVTQMGNDKSIKCEQNLGHDTMYWYKQDSKKFLKIMFSYNNKELIINETVPNRFSPKSPDKAHLNLHINSLELGDSAVYFCASSQDPGNIQYFGAGTRLSVL.

There are many counts of this clonotype. This chain connects TRBV9 to TRBJ2-7; 7 bases align to TRBD1. Germline V gene sequence: CDR1 SGDLS, CDR2 YYNGEE. V dropped 3 bases and J dropped 0; count of bases not matched to a gene: 6. The CDR3 has 15 residues. The CDR3 sequence is CASSETGTASYEQYF. The CDR3 DNA follows: TGTGCCAGCAGCGAGACCGGGACAGCCTCCTACGAGCAGTACTTC.